Shown below are 29 T cell receptor beta chains from a single sample sequenced in a study of cytomegalovirus exposure and HLA in healthy donors. 60 Vbeta and 13 Jbeta primers were used in PCR. The method was immunoSEQ multiplex PCR; TCRdb's version includes in-frame clones alone and lacks a portion of them. The sample records 150,000 to 200,000 clones, about 85% being singletons. What was sequenced was PBMCs. The receptors derive from a young man in good health and CMV-seropositive.

The V gene is TRBV5-4, the J gene TRBJ2-3; 9 nucleotides match TRBD1. The CDR3 loop spans 15 amino acids. The trim removed 4 bases at V and 2 bases at J, leaving 5 bases unmatched. Looked up from germline, CDR1 is SGHNT and CDR2 is YYREEE (reference sequence). CDR3 loop: CASSLDRGYTDTQYF. The CDR3 DNA reads as TGTGCCAGCAGCCTGGACAGGGGATACACAGATACGCAGTATTTT.

The chain couples TRBV18 to TRBJ2-5, with a possible D match to TRBD1 (5 bases). Trimming stripped 5 bases from V and 3 bases from J, with 19 bases between. The germline V gene has CDR1 KGHSH and CDR2 LQKENI. CDR3 length equals 16 residues. The CDR3 nucleotides are TGTGCCAGCTCAGTGTCCCCCAGCAGGGATGAAGAGACCCAGTACTTC. Its translation is CASSVSPSRDEETQYF.

V is TRBV5-8 and J is TRBJ2-5; possibly TRBD2 for D (6 bases). With 2 bases removed from V and 0 bases from J, the gap between germline ends came to 17 bases. The CDR3 is made up of 17 amino acids. Germline CDR1 reads SGHTS; CDR2 reads YDEGEE. CDR3 protein: CASSFPTPWGDQETQYF. The DNA of the CDR3 is TGTGCCAGCAGCTTTCCCACGCCATGGGGGGACCAAGAGACCCAGTACTTC.

This rearrangement joins TRBV21-1 to TRBJ1-5; the table's D call, TRBD1, was not checked against the DNA. TRBV21-1 corresponds to a pseudogene. The CDR3 totals 17 residues. The CDR3 DNA reads TGTGCCAGCAGCAAAGAGGTGGTCAGGGTCACGGGTCAGCCCCAGCATTTT. Its translation: CASSKEVVRVTGQPQHF.

In its sample, this clone was seen once. This rearrangement joins TRBV5-1 to TRBJ2-7; possibly TRBD2 for D (6 bases). CDR3 length: 15 amino acids. Germline CDR1 SGHRS, CDR2 YFSETQ. The germline V and J ends were trimmed by 1 base and 2 bases, with 13 bases remaining between them. CDR3 sequence reads: CASSLYGGKAYEQYF. In DNA, the CDR3 is TGCGCCAGCAGCTTGTATGGCGGGAAAGCCTACGAGCAGTACTTC.

This rearrangement joins TRBV13 to TRBJ1-2; 9 nucleotides agree with TRBD1. Trimming took 5 bases from V and 3 from J; bases not matched to a gene: 4. This CDR3 spans 14 amino acids. CDR1 and CDR2 from the germline V gene are PRHDT and FYEKMQ (reference sequence). CDR3: CASSRDREYYGYTF. In DNA form, the CDR3 reads TGTGCCAGCAGCCGGGACAGGGAGTACTATGGCTACACCTTC.

V usage is TRBV11-3 and J usage is TRBJ2-1; 7 bases match TRBD2. V lost 0 bases to trimming and J lost 16 bases; unmatched junction nucleotides: 6. The CDR3 loop spans 12 amino acids. CDR1 and CDR2 (germline): SGHNT, YENEEA. The CDR3 DNA is TGTGCCAGCAGCTTAGATACCGGGGAGGGTTTCTTC. Amino acid sequence: CASSLDTGEGFF.

The chain uses TRBV5-1 and TRBJ2-5; a possible D gene is TRBD2 (6 bases). The CDR3 has 13 residues. The germline gives CDR1 SGHRS, CDR2 YFSETQ. V gave up 4 bases and J gave up 10 bases, with 17 bases separating them. CDR3 in DNA: TGCGCCAGCAGCCCTTACCGGGACTCCTTCCAGTACTTC. Protein: CASSPYRDSFQYF.

V is TRBV19 and J is TRBJ1-4, with 10 bases fitting TRBD1. The CDR3 contains 14 residues. Germline CDR1 LNHDA, CDR2 SQIVND (reference sequence). J lost 7 bases, V lost 4 bases, and 3 bases had no gene match. This chain's CDR3 is CASSKGQGSEKLFF. The DNA of the CDR3 is TGTGCCAGTAGTAAGGGACAGGGGTCTGAAAAACTGTTTTTT. Supplemented by reference TRBV19 and TRBJ1-4, the full variable domain reads DGGITQSPKYLFRKEGQNVTLSCEQNLNHDAMYWYRQDPGQGLRLIYYSQIVNDFQKGDIAEGYSVSREKKESFPLTVTSAQKNPTAFYLCASSKGQGSEKLFFGSGTQLSVL.

The sample holds a few counts of this clone. The V and J genes are TRBV6-5 and TRBJ1-5; tentatively, D is TRBD1 (5 bases). The CDR3 is 14 residues long. Trimming removed 2 bases at V and 4 bases at J, with 9 bases between. CDR1 is MNHEY, CDR2 SVGAGI, per germline. The CDR3 nucleotides are TGTGCCAGCAGTTACGGGCAGGGTAATCAGCCCCAGCATTTT. It yields the protein CASSYGQGNQPQHF.

The V gene is TRBV15, the J gene TRBJ1-4; a weak D match, TRBD1 (5 bases). The germline V and J ends were trimmed by 2 bases and 8 bases, with 18 bases remaining between them. This CDR3 has 16 residues. Looked up from germline, CDR1 is LNHNV and CDR2 is YYDKDF (reference sequence). CDR3 coding DNA: TGTGCCACCAGCAGACCAGGGATAGGGATTCGCGAAAAACTGTTTTTT. It is translated as CATSRPGIGIREKLFF. Based on the CDR3 plus reference TRBV15 and TRBJ1-4, the full variable domain is DAMVIQNPRYQVTQFGKPVTLSCSQTLNHNVMYWYQQKSSQAPKLLFHYYDKDFNNEADTPDNFQSRRPNTSFCFLDIRSPGLGDTAMYLCATSRPGIGIREKLFFGSGTQLSVL.

The chain employs TRBV27 and TRBJ1-5; possible D gene TRBD1, 5 bases. CDR1 MNHEY and CDR2 SMNVEV come from the germline V gene (reference sequence). Trimming took 1 base from V and 0 from J, leaving 7 bases between them. The length of the CDR3 is 15 residues. The CDR3 bases are TGTGCCAGCAGTTTATGGGGCAATAGCAATCAGCCCCAGCATTTT. Translation gives CASSLWGNSNQPQHF.

The V and J genes are TRBV4-1 and TRBJ2-3, with TRBD2 identical over 10 bases. Trimming took 3 bases from V and 2 from J; bases not matched to a gene: 5. Germline assignment: CDR1 MGHRA and CDR2 YSYEKL. CDR3 length: 16 amino acids. CDR3 nucleotides: TGCGCCAGCAGCCAGGCTAGCGGGGGATCCACAGATACGCAGTATTTT. It encodes CASSQASGGSTDTQYF.

In regard to this clone: The same CDR3 arises from other DNA sequences in this sample as well. The V and J genes are TRBV5-1 and TRBJ2-7; a possible D gene is TRBD2 (5 bases). The V end lost 3 bases, the J end lost 4 bases, and 5 bases lay between the germline ends. Germline CDR1 is SGHRS and CDR2 is YFSETQ. This CDR3 has 11 residues. The CDR3 bases are TGCGCCAGCAGCTCGGGATACGAGCAGTACTTC. Translation gives CASSSGYEQYF.

CDR3 region: CASSRGTSGGPYTQYF. The DNA of the CDR3 is TGCGCCAGCAGCCGCGGGACTAGCGGGGGGCCATATACGCAGTATTTT. V and J are TRBV4-3 and TRBJ2-3, with 15 bases aligning to TRBD2. The CDR3 runs 16 residues. The ends lost 4 bases at V and 7 bases at J; junction bases unmatched: 6. CDR1 LGHNA and CDR2 YSLEER come from the germline V gene.

The gene calls are TRBV9 and TRBJ2-1, with TRBD1 identical over 11 bases. Trimming at V came to 3 bases and at J to 15 bases, leaving 8 bases not matched to a gene. The germline V gene has CDR1 SGDLS and CDR2 YYNGEE. The CDR3 runs to 13 residues. CDR3 protein: CASSAGTGGETFF. Here the CDR3 DNA reads TGTGCCAGCAGCGCGGGGACAGGGGGAGAGACGTTCTTC.

The V gene is TRBV6-5, the J gene TRBJ2-4; tentative D call: TRBD1 (6 bases). Germline CDR1 MNHEY, CDR2 SVGAGI. The ends were cut back, 4 bases at V and 12 bases at J, with 13 bases in the middle. The CDR3 is made up of 12 amino acids. The CDR3 reads CASSSSSDSQYF. The CDR3 region has the DNA TGTGCCAGCAGTTCCTCTTCGGACAGTCAGTACTTC.

This chain joins TRBV5-1 and TRBJ2-2, with TRBD1 as a possible D gene (5 bases). This CDR3 spans 14 amino acids. Trimming removed 1 base from V and 7 bases from J, with 11 bases in between. CDR1 is SGHRS, CDR2 YFSETQ, per germline. In DNA form, the CDR3 reads TGCGCCAGCAGCTTGATGGGTCAGGGCGGGGAGCTGTTTTTT. Its protein is CASSLMGQGGELFF.

The chain carries TRBV13 and TRBJ1-2, with 8 bases lining up with TRBD1. The CDR3 has 15 residues. Per germline, CDR1 PRHDT and CDR2 FYEKMQ (reference sequence). V dropped 5 bases and J dropped 4; count of bases not matched to a gene: 9. CDR3 region: CASSPNLDRAYGYTF. As DNA, the CDR3 is TGTGCCAGCAGCCCGAACTTGGACAGGGCCTATGGCTACACCTTC. The variable domain in full, with the rest retrieved from reference TRBV13 and TRBJ1-2, is AAGVIQSPRHLIKEKRETATLKCYPIPRHDTVYWYQQGPGQDPQFLISFYEKMQSDKGSIPDRFSAQQFSDYHSELNMSSLELGDSALYFCASSPNLDRAYGYTFGSGTRLTVV.

The V and J genes are TRBV27 and TRBJ2-1; TRBD2 aligns across 7 bases. CDR1 and CDR2 from the germline V gene are MNHEY and SMNVEV (reference sequence). Germline trimming cut 0 bases from V and 4 bases from J; bases unmatched to any gene: 9. The CDR3 spans 17 residues. In DNA, the CDR3 is TGTGCCAGCAGTTTATCCCCCTGGGGGGGAGGATACAATGAGCAGTTCTTC. Translating it yields CASSLSPWGGGYNEQFF.

In this sample, this clone turned up once. The chain couples TRBV9 to TRBJ1-2; maybe TRBD1 (5 bases). Per germline, CDR1 SGDLS and CDR2 YYNGEE. The CDR3 is 14 amino acids. The V and J ends lost 0 bases and 4 bases respectively, with 10 bases between them. The CDR3 nucleotides are TGTGCCAGCAGCGTAGGTGGGGGGTCCTATGGCTACACCTTC. Encoded protein: CASSVGGGSYGYTF.

This chain joins TRBV6-6 and TRBJ2-5, with D tentatively TRBD2 (5 bases). The closer fit of TRBJ2-7 to the DNA end suggests the J call may be wrong. The CDR3 sequence is 14 residues long. Germline CDR1 reads MNHNY; CDR2 reads SVGAGI (reference sequence). CDR3 amino acids: CASTPGMSSYEQYF. The CDR3 coding sequence is TGTGCCAGCACTCCGGGGATGAGCTCCTACGAGCAGTACTTC.

This clone was counted a single time. V usage is TRBV5-4 and J usage is TRBJ2-7, with 8 bases that match TRBD2. Trimming took 2 bases from V and 3 from J; bases not matched to a gene: 4. The CDR3 contains 14 residues. The germline CDR1 and CDR2 sequences are SGHNT and YYREEE (reference sequence). CDR3 in amino acids: CASSFRAGGYEQYF. Written as DNA, the CDR3 is TGTGCCAGCAGCTTTAGGGCGGGGGGCTACGAGCAGTACTTC.

The chain links TRBV7-6 to TRBJ2-5, with TRBD1 matching over 11 bases. The J segment lost 1 base and the V segment lost 9 bases, leaving 19 bases of the junction unmatched. The CDR3 loop spans 19 amino acids. CDR1 and CDR2 from the germline V gene are SGHVS and FNYEAQ. The CDR3 sequence: CARTEGQGGPYHLQETQYF. In nucleotides, the CDR3 is TGTGCCAGAACCGAGGGACAGGGGGGTCCATACCATCTCCAAGAGACCCAGTACTTC. The full variable domain, completed using reference TRBV7-6 and TRBJ2-5, is GAGVSQSPRYKVTKRGQDVALRCDPISGHVSLYWYRQALGQGPEFLTYFNYEAQQDKSGLPNDRFSAERPEGSISTLTIQRTEQRDSAMYRCARTEGQGGPYHLQETQYFGPGTRLLVL.

This clone was seen a single time. J is TRBJ1-2 and V is TRBV4-2; the D is unclear. Germline CDR1 and CDR2: LGHNA and YNFKEQ. The CDR3 loop spans 15 amino acids. V was pared by 1 base and J by 0 bases, with 9 bases between. CDR3 loop: CASSQGHLSNYGYTF. In nucleotides, the CDR3 is TGTGCCAGCAGCCAAGGACACCTTTCTAACTATGGCTACACCTTC.

This chain uses TRBV7-2 with TRBJ2-7; 9 bases map to TRBD1. This CDR3 comprises 15 residues. Germline V CDR1 and CDR2: SGHTA, FQGNSA. J lost 3 bases, V lost 4 bases, and 7 bases had no gene match. The CDR3 loop is CASSYARTGDYEQYF. The CDR3 DNA is TGTGCCAGCAGCTATGCGCGGACAGGGGACTACGAGCAGTACTTC.

The gene calls are TRBV27 and TRBJ2-2; 8 bases are a match to TRBD2. The CDR3 runs to 13 residues. V dropped 6 bases and J dropped 6; count of bases not matched to a gene: 3. Germline V gene sequence: CDR1 MNHEY, CDR2 SMNVEV (reference sequence). In nucleotides, the CDR3 is TGTGCCAGCAGAGCGGGGGCCCCCGGGGAGCTGTTTTTT. Its protein product is CASRAGAPGELFF.

The chain uses TRBV6-5 and TRBJ2-7, with D tentatively TRBD2 (7 bases). The V end lost 2 bases, the J end lost 0 bases, and 14 bases lay between the germline ends. The CDR3 runs 16 residues. The germline V gene has CDR1 MNHEY and CDR2 SVGAGI. The CDR3 loop reads CASSYPPGGPSYEQYF. The CDR3 DNA is TGTGCCAGCAGTTACCCACCGGGGGGCCCCTCCTACGAGCAGTACTTC.

The chain uses TRBV5-8 and TRBJ1-1, with D possibly TRBD1 on 6 matching bases. The CDR3 contains 18 residues. Germline values: CDR1 SGHTS, CDR2 YDEGEE. V was trimmed by 0 bases and J by 2 bases, leaving 20 bases between them. CDR3 amino acids: CASSLVGGDTRINTEAFF. CDR3 coding DNA: TGTGCCAGCAGCTTGGTGGGTGGGGACACTCGGATCAACACTGAAGCTTTCTTT.